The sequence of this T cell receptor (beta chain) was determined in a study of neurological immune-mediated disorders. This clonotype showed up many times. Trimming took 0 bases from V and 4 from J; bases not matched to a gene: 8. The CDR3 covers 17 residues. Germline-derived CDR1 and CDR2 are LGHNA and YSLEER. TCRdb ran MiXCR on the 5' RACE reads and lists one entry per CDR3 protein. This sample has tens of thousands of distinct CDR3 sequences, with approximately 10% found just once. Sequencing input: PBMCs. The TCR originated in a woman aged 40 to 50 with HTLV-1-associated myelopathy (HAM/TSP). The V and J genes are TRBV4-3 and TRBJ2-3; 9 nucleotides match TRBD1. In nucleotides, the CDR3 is TGCGCCAGCAGCCAAGATCCGCCGGGACAGGGCGCAGATACGCAGTATTTT. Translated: CASSQDPPGQGADTQYF.